Listed here are 11 T cell receptor beta chains from one sample, sequenced in a study of CD8 T cells in ankylosing spondylitis. The study's findings and limits: Characteristic of ankylosing spondylitis blood, it appeared, was a TCR beta motif comprising several highly homologous variants.

No antigen has been identified for these receptors. TCRdb passed the 5' RACE reads through MiXCR, listing each CDR3 protein once. The data contain fewer than 750,000 distinct CDR3 sequences, roughly 19% of them singletons. Material for sequencing was blood, either unsorted or a sorted T cell fraction (not recorded which). These receptors were collected from a male donor with ankylosing spondylitis.

This chain uses TRBV5-1 with TRBJ2-1; a possible D gene is TRBD2 (6 bases). Germline CDR1 reads SGHRS; CDR2 reads YFSETQ. Trimming left V 2 bases short and J 6 bases short, with 15 bases between. The CDR3 has 15 amino acids. The CDR3 DNA reads as TGCGCCAGCAGCTTCCGGCGGGGAGTGATCAATGAGCAGTTCTTC. Translation: CASSFRRGVINEQFF.

This chain links TRBV9 with TRBJ1-1; D unclear. The length of the CDR3 is 14 residues. V lost 4 bases and J lost 3, with 13 bases in between. CDR1 SGDLS and CDR2 YYNGEE come from the germline V gene. This CDR3 reads CASSPRVADTEAFF. For the CDR3, the DNA is TGTGCCAGCAGCCCGAGGGTTGCGGACACTGAAGCTTTCTTT.

The chain employs TRBV7-9 and TRBJ1-1; unclear D gene. Between the trimmed V and J ends, which lost 5 bases and 2 bases, there was a span of 9 bases. CDR3 length: 13 residues. Germline CDR1 reads SEHNR; CDR2 reads FQNEAQ (reference sequence). CDR3 amino acids: CASSRAVNTEAFF. CDR3 nucleotides: TGTGCCAGCAGCCGAGCTGTTAACACTGAAGCTTTCTTT.

This clonotype has a count of ten or more. One end of the junction does not line up with germline, which may come from a read error. The rearrangement uses TRBV5-1 and TRBJ2-7, with 8 nucleotides matching TRBD1. This CDR3 comprises 14 residues. Germline values: CDR1 SGHRS, CDR2 YFSETQ. CDR3 nucleotide sequence: TGTGCCAGCAGCTTGACCGGGACAGGCTACGAGCAGTACTTC. This codes for CASSLTGTGYEQYF.

Turning to this clonotype: No conserved phenylalanine or tryptophan ends this CDR3, so it is likely a read error. The V call is TRBV20-1, the J call TRBJ2-1, with D tentatively TRBD1 (5 bases). Germline values: CDR1 DFQATT, CDR2 SNEGSKA (reference sequence). The CDR3 length is 14 residues. The ends were cut back, 5 bases at V and 0 bases at J, with 11 bases in the middle. The CDR3 DNA sequence: TGCAGTGCTCAGGCCAGGGTCTCCTACAATGAGCAGTTCCTC. This codes for CSAQARVSYNEQFL.

As DNA, the CDR3 is TGCAGCGTAATACAGGGGTACCAAGAGACCCAGTACTTC. This codes for CSVIQGYQETQYF. The chain is built from TRBV29-1 and TRBJ2-5, with 7 bases that match TRBD1. Germline V gives CDR1 SQVTM, CDR2 ANQGSEA. The V and J ends lost 6 bases and 0 bases, in that order; junction bases with no gene match: 4. The CDR3 spans 13 residues. The whole variable domain, remainder taken from reference TRBV29-1 and TRBJ2-5, is SAVISQKPSRDICQRGTSLTIQCQVDSQVTMMFWYRQQPGQSLTLIATANQGSEATYESGFVIDKFPISRPNLTFSTLTVSNMSPEDSSIYLCSVIQGYQETQYFGPGTRLLVL.

This clonotype showed up just a few times. The chain employs TRBV12-3 or TRBV12-4 and TRBJ2-1, with 7 bases lining up with TRBD2. The junction had 7 bases not matched to a gene; V was cut back by 3 bases and J by 5 bases. The CDR3 is 15 residues long. CDR3 in amino acids: CASSFWGGRNNEQFF. CDR3 DNA: TGTGCCAGCAGTTTCTGGGGGGGTAGGAACAATGAGCAGTTCTTC.

The genes are TRBV4-3 and TRBJ2-1; 10 nucleotides align to TRBD2. Germline trimming cut 1 base from V and 9 bases from J; bases unmatched to any gene: 3. The CDR3 runs 14 residues. Germline lookup yields CDR1 LGHNA and CDR2 YSLEER. The DNA for the CDR3 is TGCGCCAGCAGCCAAGGGCTAGCGGGAGTTGAGCAGTTCTTC. This translates into CASSQGLAGVEQFF.

The sample holds many counts of this clonotype. The chain couples TRBV29-1 to TRBJ1-2; D not certain. This CDR3 region has 14 residues. Deletions cut 0 bases from V and 10 bases from J, with 18 bases between. Germline loops: CDR1 SQVTM, CDR2 ANQGSEA. The CDR3 reads CSVEDRPVGVDYTF. Here the CDR3 DNA reads TGCAGCGTTGAAGATCGACCAGTGGGAGTTGACTACACCTTC.

The chain is built from TRBV5-5 and TRBJ2-3; the D gene is possibly TRBD2 (5 bases). This CDR3 has 16 amino acids. CDR1 is SGHKS and CDR2 is YYEKEE in the germline V gene (reference sequence). V was cut by 2 bases and J by 1 base, with 14 bases left in between. The CDR3 DNA reads as TGTGCCAGCAGCTTACTAACACTAGGCCGCACAGATACGCAGTATTTT. Residues: CASSLLTLGRTDTQYF. Drawing the rest from reference TRBV5-5 and TRBJ2-3, the complete variable domain is DAGVTQSPTHLIKTRGQQVTLRCSPISGHKSVSWYQQVLGQGPQFIFQYYEKEERGRGNFPDRFSARQFPNYSSELNVNALLLGDSALYLCASSLLTLGRTDTQYFGPGTRLTVL.

This clonotype was counted between two and nine times. V usage is TRBV2 and J usage is TRBJ1-2; weak D call: TRBD1 (6 bases). Germline loops: CDR1 SNHLY, CDR2 FYNNEI. The CDR3 consists of 14 residues. Trimming stripped 1 base from V and 3 bases from J, with 9 bases between. Here the CDR3 reads CASSEDQGYYGYTF. The DNA of the CDR3 is TGTGCCAGCAGTGAAGATCAGGGGTACTATGGCTACACCTTC. The full variable domain, with the rest looked up from reference TRBV2 and TRBJ1-2, is EPEVTQTPSHQVTQMGQEVILRCVPISNHLYFYWYRQILGQKVEFLVSFYNNEISEKSEIFDDQFSVERPDGSNFTLKIRSTKLEDSAMYFCASSEDQGYYGYTFGSGTRLTVV.